The 3 T cell receptor beta chains reported below all come from one sample, sequenced in a study of shared clonotypes between healthy human individuals. Assay: immunoSEQ multiplex PCR; the TCRdb copy retains only in-frame clones and omits some. The table has a few million clones, 80% to 95% seen once. The source material was naive CD4+ T cells from PBMCs. Subset of the sample: CD45RA+ positively selected. Receptors originate from a man aged 18 to 35 in good health. Some clones in this sample may be carry-over from other donors' samples.

Turning to this clone: Other DNA sequences in the same sample also yield this CDR3. The rearrangement links TRBV5-1 to TRBJ2-7; perhaps TRBD2 as D (7 bases). The CDR3 totals 14 residues. The V end lost 7 bases, the J end lost 0 bases, and 14 bases lay between the germline ends. Germline lookup yields CDR1 SGHRS and CDR2 YFSETQ. The CDR3 DNA sequence: TGCGCCAGCCGAGGGGGGGCCGGCTCCTACGAGCAGTACTTC. Protein product: CASRGGAGSYEQYF.

The chain links TRBV2 to TRBJ2-3; D is undetermined. Trimming removed 6 bases at V and 8 bases at J, with 15 bases between. This CDR3 has 13 amino acids. The germline CDR1 and CDR2 sequences are SNHLY and FYNNEI. CDR3 coding DNA: TGTGCCAGCAGCCGAACATTGGTGGTTACGCAGTATTTT. Protein sequence: CASSRTLVVTQYF.

The chain combines TRBV14 with TRBJ1-5; D may be TRBD1 (5 bases). Germline CDR1 reads SGHDN; CDR2 reads FVKESK. The CDR3 spans 13 residues. The V gene lost 4 bases and the J gene lost 6 bases, with 10 bases spanning the gap. As DNA, the CDR3 is TGTGCCAGCAGCCGGATTGGGGGTCAGCCCCAGCATTTT. Its translation is CASSRIGGQPQHF.